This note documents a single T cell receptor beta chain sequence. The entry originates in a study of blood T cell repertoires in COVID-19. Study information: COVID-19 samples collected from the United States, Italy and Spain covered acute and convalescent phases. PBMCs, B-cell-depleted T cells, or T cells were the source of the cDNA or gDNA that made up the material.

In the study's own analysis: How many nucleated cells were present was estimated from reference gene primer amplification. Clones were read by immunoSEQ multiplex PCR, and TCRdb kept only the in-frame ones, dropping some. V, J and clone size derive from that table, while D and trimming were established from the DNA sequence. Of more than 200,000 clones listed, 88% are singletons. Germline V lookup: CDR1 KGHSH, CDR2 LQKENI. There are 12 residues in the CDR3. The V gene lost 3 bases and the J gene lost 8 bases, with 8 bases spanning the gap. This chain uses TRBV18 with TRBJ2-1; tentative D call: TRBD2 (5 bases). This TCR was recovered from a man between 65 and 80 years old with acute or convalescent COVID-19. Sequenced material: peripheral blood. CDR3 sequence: CASSPSVDEQFF. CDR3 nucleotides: TGTGCCAGCTCACCTAGCGTAGATGAGCAGTTCTTC. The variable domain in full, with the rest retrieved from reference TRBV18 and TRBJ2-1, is NAGVMQNPRHLVRRRGQEARLRCSPMKGHSHVYWYRQLPEEGLKFMVYLQKENIIDESGMPKERFSAEFPKEGPSILRIQQVVRGDSAAYFCASSPSVDEQFFGPGTRLTVL.